The clone carrying this T cell receptor beta chain showed up just once. Its specificity is not known. Data came from immunoSEQ multiplex PCR; TCRdb stores just in-frame clones and leaves some out. The top ten hold less than 8.5% of the sample, which has some 99,000 clones, roughly nine tenths seen once. V lost 6 bases and J lost 4, with 17 bases in between. The CDR3 spans 15 residues. Germline V lookup: CDR1 SGHRS, CDR2 YFSETQ. This record belongs to a study of T cell responses to AZD1222 COVID-19 vaccine. The study, taken as a whole, reports: Dominant at 160-218 and 743-854, vaccine-associated CD4 TCRs also spanned spike. Reportedly, nearly half of unique spike TCRs recognized epitopes outside B.1.351/B.1.1.7 mutations.

Sequencing was performed on peripheral blood, taken on day 0 of AZD1222 vaccination. The V call is TRBV5-1, the J call TRBJ2-1; D is perhaps TRBD2 (5 bases). The clonotype originates from an adult in good health. CDR3 amino acids: CASTLGLASYNEQFF. CDR3 nucleotide sequence: TGCGCCAGCACCTTAGGTCTAGCTTCGTACAATGAGCAGTTCTTC.